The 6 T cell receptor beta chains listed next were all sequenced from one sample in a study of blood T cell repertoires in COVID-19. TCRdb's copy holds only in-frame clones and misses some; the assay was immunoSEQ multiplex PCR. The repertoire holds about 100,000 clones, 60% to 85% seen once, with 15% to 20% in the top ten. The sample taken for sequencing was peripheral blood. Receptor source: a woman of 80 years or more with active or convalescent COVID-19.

The CDR3 is CASSSGLESQYF. The CDR3 coding sequence is TGTGCCAGCAGTTCAGGGCTCGAATCGCAGTACTTC. The genes are TRBV28 and TRBJ2-7; TRBD1 might be the D (5 bases). This CDR3 has 12 amino acids. Trimming left V 4 bases short and J 9 bases short, with 13 bases between. The V gene's germline CDR1 is MDHEN and CDR2 SYDVKM.

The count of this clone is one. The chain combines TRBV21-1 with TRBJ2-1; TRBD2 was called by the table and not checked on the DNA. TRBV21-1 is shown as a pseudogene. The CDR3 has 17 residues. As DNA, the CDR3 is TGTGCCAGCAGCAAAGGATCGGGACTAGCGGGAGAGTCTGAGCAGTTCTTC. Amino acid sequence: CASSKGSGLAGESEQFF.

The CDR3 region is CASSEWTASYEQYF. Here the CDR3 DNA reads TGTGCCAGCAGTGAGTGGACAGCCTCCTACGAGCAGTACTTC. The gene calls are TRBV11-2 and TRBJ2-7, with D tentatively TRBD1 (6 bases). Trimming shortened V by 6 bases and J by 0 bases, and 12 bases separated the two germline ends. The germline V gene encodes CDR1 SGHAT and CDR2 FQNNGV. The CDR3 consists of 14 residues.

The CDR3 sequence: CASSAAPTGDNSPLHF. In DNA, the CDR3 is TGTGCCAGCAGCGCCGCACCGACAGGAGATAATTCACCCCTCCACTTT. The chain links TRBV9 to TRBJ1-6; the D gene is possibly TRBD1 (6 bases). The CDR3 is 16 amino acids. With 3 bases removed from V and 5 bases from J, the gap between germline ends came to 15 bases. The germline V gene has CDR1 SGDLS and CDR2 YYNGEE.

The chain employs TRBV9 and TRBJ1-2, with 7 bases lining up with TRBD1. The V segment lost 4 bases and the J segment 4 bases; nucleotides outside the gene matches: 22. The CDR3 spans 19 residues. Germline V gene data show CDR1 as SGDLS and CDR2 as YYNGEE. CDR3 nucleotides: TGTGCCAGCAGCAACGCTATTACGGGACAGACCCAATTAGTCTATGGCTACACCTTC. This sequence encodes CASSNAITGQTQLVYGYTF.

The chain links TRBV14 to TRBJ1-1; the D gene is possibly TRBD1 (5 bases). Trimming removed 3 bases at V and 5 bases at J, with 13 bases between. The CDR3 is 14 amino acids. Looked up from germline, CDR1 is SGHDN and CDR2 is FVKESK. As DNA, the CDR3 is TGTGCCAGCAGCCAGAGACAGATGGGAACTGAAGCTTTCTTT. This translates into CASSQRQMGTEAFF.